Below are 18 T cell receptor beta chains sequenced from a single sample in a study of CD4+ T cells in melanoma. The method was immunoSEQ multiplex PCR; TCRdb's version includes in-frame clones alone and lacks a portion of them. The profile shows about 110,000 clones, about 90% of them singletons. Sequenced sample: peripheral blood. These receptor sequences come from a human donor with melanoma.

The chain combines TRBV5-1 with TRBJ2-7; a possible D gene is TRBD1 (5 bases). Germline values: CDR1 SGHRS, CDR2 YFSETQ. This CDR3 contains 16 residues. Trimming removed 0 bases at V and 3 bases at J, with 16 bases between. This CDR3 is CASSLDPDKYLYEQYF. DNA for the CDR3: TGCGCCAGCAGCTTGGACCCGGACAAATACCTCTACGAGCAGTACTTC.

The V call is TRBV7-2, the J call TRBJ2-7; TRBD2 matches at 12 bases. The CDR3 consists of 15 residues. Looked up from germline, CDR1 is SGHTA and CDR2 is FQGNSA. V was clipped by 4 bases and J by 6 bases; unmatched bases: 7. CDR3 sequence reads: CASSSTSGRSGEQYF. CDR3 bases: TGTGCCAGCAGCTCAACTAGCGGGAGGTCGGGCGAGCAGTACTTC.

This chain uses TRBV7-3 with TRBJ1-4; 9 positions match TRBD1. Germline trimming cut 5 bases from V and 3 bases from J; bases unmatched to any gene: 16. The CDR3 is 19 residues long. CDR1 is SGHTA and CDR2 is FQGTGA in the germline V gene. In DNA, the CDR3 is TGTGCCAGCAGCCCCTCAAGAGACAGGGGGGATGGGGCTAATGAAAAACTGTTTTTT. Translation gives CASSPSRDRGDGANEKLFF.

In DNA form, the CDR3 reads TGCAGCGTTGAACCGGACACCGGGGAGCTGTTTTTT. Protein: CSVEPDTGELFF. The V and J genes are TRBV29-1 and TRBJ2-2; D gene ambiguous. V dropped 2 bases and J dropped 3 bases, with 4 bases sitting between them. Germline V gene data show CDR1 as SQVTM and CDR2 as ANQGSEA. This CDR3 spans 12 amino acids.

This clone has a single count. The rearrangement uses TRBV7-8 and TRBJ2-2; possibly TRBD1 or TRBD2 for D (5 bases each). The CDR3 consists of 15 residues. Per the germline V gene, CDR1 is SGHVS and CDR2 is FQNEAQ. Trimming pared 1 base from V and 7 bases from J, leaving 13 bases between. This chain's CDR3 is CASSLVGGTGGELFF. CDR3 in DNA: TGTGCCAGCAGCTTAGTCGGTGGGACGGGCGGGGAGCTGTTTTTT.

The rearrangement links TRBV5-4 to TRBJ2-5; TRBD2 aligns across 9 bases. V shed 1 base, J shed 5 bases, and the junction held 6 bases outside the gene matches. This CDR3 is 15 amino acids long. Germline V gene lookup returns CDR1 SGHNT and CDR2 YYREEE (reference sequence). CDR3 DNA sequence: TGTGCCAGCAGCTTGCGGAGAGCGGGAGGCGAGACCCAGTACTTC. Its protein is CASSLRRAGGETQYF.

The genes are TRBV28 and TRBJ2-3, with D tentatively TRBD1 or TRBD2 (6 bases each). The V gene lost 5 bases and the J gene lost 4 bases, with 19 bases spanning the gap. Per germline, CDR1 MDHEN and CDR2 SYDVKM. The length of the CDR3 is 16 residues. Here the CDR3 DNA reads TGTGCCAGCAGTCGGGATTGGGCAGGGGAGGCAGATACGCAGTATTTT. It specifies CASSRDWAGEADTQYF.

J is TRBJ2-5 and V is TRBV7-9, with unresolved D. In germline, CDR1 is SEHNR, CDR2 FQNEAQ (reference sequence). The V end lost 3 bases, the J end lost 5 bases, and 7 bases lay between the germline ends. The CDR3 loop spans 12 amino acids. CDR3 coding DNA: TGTGCCAGCAGCTTGAGAGGCGAGACCCAGTACTTC. Translating gives CASSLRGETQYF.

V usage is TRBV11-2 and J usage is TRBJ1-2; D unresolved. Trimming cost V 0 bases and J 1 base, with 12 bases left between them. This CDR3 region has 16 residues. Per the germline V gene, CDR1 is SGHAT and CDR2 is FQNNGV. The CDR3 reads CASSLDRVSSNYGYTF. The CDR3 DNA follows: TGTGCCAGCAGCTTAGATAGGGTTTCGAGTAACTATGGCTACACCTTC. The variable domain in full, with the rest retrieved from reference TRBV11-2 and TRBJ1-2, is EAGVAQSPRYKIIEKRQSVAFWCNPISGHATLYWYQQILGQGPKLLIQFQNNGVVDDSQLPKDRFSAERLKGVDSTLKIQPAKLEDSAVYLCASSLDRVSSNYGYTFGSGTRLTVV.

This chain joins TRBV19 and TRBJ1-5; a possible D gene is TRBD1 (6 bases). The germline V and J ends were trimmed by 4 bases and 0 bases, with 16 bases remaining between them. In germline, CDR1 is LNHDA, CDR2 SQIVND (reference sequence). The CDR3 runs to 17 residues. CDR3 amino acids: CASSRGGGLNSNQPQHF. In DNA, the CDR3 is TGTGCCAGTAGTAGAGGCGGGGGGCTGAATAGCAATCAGCCCCAGCATTTT.

This rearrangement joins TRBV29-1 to TRBJ2-3, with 14 bases that match TRBD2. Germline loops: CDR1 SQVTM, CDR2 ANQGSEA. CDR3 size: 17 residues. After removal of 8 bases from V and 2 bases from J, the junction contained 12 bases not matched to a gene. Written as DNA, the CDR3 is TGCAGCCGAGCCGGGACTAGCGGGAGTGCCCCCACAGATACGCAGTATTTT. It yields the protein CSRAGTSGSAPTDTQYF.

V usage is TRBV5-4 and J usage is TRBJ1-2, with unresolved D. Germline CDR1 is SGHNT and CDR2 is YYREEE (reference sequence). The V gene lost 4 bases and the J gene lost 1 base, with 14 bases spanning the gap. The CDR3 consists of 15 residues. The CDR3 nucleotides read TGTGCCAGCAGCACGGCCTCGATATATAACTATGGCTACACCTTC. Translating gives CASSTASIYNYGYTF. Supplemented by reference TRBV5-4 and TRBJ1-2, the full variable domain reads ETGVTQSPTHLIKTRGQQVTLRCSSQSGHNTVSWYQQALGQGPQFIFQYYREEENGRGNFPPRFSGLQFPNYSSELNVNALELDDSALYLCASSTASIYNYGYTFGSGTRLTVV.

J is TRBJ2-3 and V is TRBV19; D gene ambiguous. This CDR3 spans 12 amino acids. V was pared by 5 bases and J by 6 bases, with 9 bases between. Germline V gene lookup returns CDR1 LNHDA and CDR2 SQIVND (reference sequence). CDR3 residues: CASSLVPDTQYF. DNA for the CDR3: TGTGCCAGTAGTCTAGTCCCCGATACGCAGTATTTT.

This chain links TRBV7-2 with TRBJ2-7; 9 bases are shared with TRBD1. Germline assignment: CDR1 SGHTA and CDR2 FQGNSA. Losses at the gene ends were 1 base for V and 6 bases for J; bases not matched to a gene: 7. This CDR3 comprises 15 residues. CDR3 amino acids: CASSLGGTGRREQYF. CDR3 nucleotides: TGTGCCAGCAGCTTAGGCGGGACAGGGCGGCGCGAGCAGTACTTC. The variable domain in full, with the rest retrieved from reference TRBV7-2 and TRBJ2-7, is GAGVSQSPSNKVTEKGKDVELRCDPISGHTALYWYRQSLGQGLEFLIYFQGNSAPDKSGLPSDRFSAERTGGSVSTLTIQRTQQEDSAVYLCASSLGGTGRREQYFGPGTRLTVT.

V is TRBV20-1 and J is TRBJ2-7; D call uncertain. From germline, CDR1 is DFQATT and CDR2 SNEGSKA (reference sequence). There are 10 residues in the CDR3. Trimming removed 2 bases from V and 6 bases from J, with 5 bases in between. CDR3 nucleotides: TGCAGTGCTAGAAAGACCGAGCAGTACTTC. As protein: CSARKTEQYF.

The CDR3 region has the DNA TGTGCCATCGGAGGACAGGGCTACGAGCAGTACTTC. It codes for CAIGGQGYEQYF. This chain joins TRBV6-1 and TRBJ2-7; 8 bases agree with TRBD1. V was clipped by 10 bases and J by 3 bases; unmatched bases: 5. Germline assignment: CDR1 MNHNS and CDR2 SASEGT. The CDR3 consists of 12 residues.

This clone has a single count. The chain couples TRBV19 to TRBJ1-1, with 11 bases that match TRBD1. Germline lookup yields CDR1 LNHDA and CDR2 SQIVND (reference sequence). The ends lost 5 bases at V and 3 bases at J; junction bases unmatched: 20. This CDR3 spans 20 amino acids. The CDR3 loop reads CASSPRTGGRSDRGYTEAFF. In nucleotides, the CDR3 is TGTGCCAGTAGTCCTCGGACAGGGGGCCGGTCGGACAGAGGGTACACTGAAGCTTTCTTT. The whole variable domain, remainder taken from reference TRBV19 and TRBJ1-1, is DGGITQSPKYLFRKEGQNVTLSCEQNLNHDAMYWYRQDPGQGLRLIYYSQIVNDFQKGDIAEGYSVSREKKESFPLTVTSAQKNPTAFYLCASSPRTGGRSDRGYTEAFFGQGTRLTVV.

This chain connects TRBV4-3 to TRBJ2-1; the match to TRBD2 covers 9 bases. The junction had 6 bases not matched to a gene; V was cut back by 0 bases and J by 6 bases. Germline V gene data show CDR1 as LGHNA and CDR2 as YSLEER. The CDR3 covers 16 residues. In DNA form, the CDR3 reads TGCGCCAGCAGCCAAGACGGGACTAGCCGTACCAATGAGCAGTTCTTC. Encoded protein: CASSQDGTSRTNEQFF.